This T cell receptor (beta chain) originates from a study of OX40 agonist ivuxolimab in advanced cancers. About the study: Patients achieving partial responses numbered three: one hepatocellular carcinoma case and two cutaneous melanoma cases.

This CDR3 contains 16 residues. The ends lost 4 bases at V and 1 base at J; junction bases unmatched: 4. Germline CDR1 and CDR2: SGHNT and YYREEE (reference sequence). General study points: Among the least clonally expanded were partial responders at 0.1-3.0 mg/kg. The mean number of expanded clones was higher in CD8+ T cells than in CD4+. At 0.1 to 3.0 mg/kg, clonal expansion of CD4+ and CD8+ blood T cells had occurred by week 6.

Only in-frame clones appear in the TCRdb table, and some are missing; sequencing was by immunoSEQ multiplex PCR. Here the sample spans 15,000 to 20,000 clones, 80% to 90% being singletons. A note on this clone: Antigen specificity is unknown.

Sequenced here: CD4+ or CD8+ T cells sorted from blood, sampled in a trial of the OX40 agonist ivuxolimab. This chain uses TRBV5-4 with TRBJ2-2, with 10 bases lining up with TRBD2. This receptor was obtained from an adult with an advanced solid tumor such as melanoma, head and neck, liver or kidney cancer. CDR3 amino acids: CASSPWTSGNTGELFF. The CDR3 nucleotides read TGTGCCAGCAGCCCGTGGACTAGCGGGAACACCGGGGAGCTGTTTTTT.